The rows below give T cell receptor beta chains drawn from one sample of a study of breast tumors, draining lymph nodes, adjacent tissues. TCRdb used MiXCR to reprocess the multiplex PCR reads, holding one entry per CDR3 protein. The sample has around 230,000 distinct CDR3 sequences, 32% seen once; the top ten hold roughly 1.5%. The sample was axillary lymph node tissue. The receptors come from a female donor with breast cancer. Some clones in this sample may be carry-over from other donors' samples. Both conserved end residues are part of each CDR3. Fields, in order: D gene, clone size, V gene, J gene, CDR3 DNA, CDR3 protein. The D gene is left open where the match is weak. The size of a clone is reported for some rows only, either as once, few or many, or as a class for expanded clones.

D gene: .; clone size: many; V gene: TRBV7-7; J gene: TRBJ2-4; CDR3 DNA: TGTGCCAGCAGCTTAGAGGCAGCCAAAAACATTCAGTACTTC; CDR3 protein: CASSLEAAKNIQYF
D gene: TRBD1; clone size: many; V gene: TRBV5-8; J gene: TRBJ2-5; CDR3 DNA: TGTGCCAGCAGCTCGATCGGGACAGTCCAAGAGACCCAGTACTTC; CDR3 protein: CASSSIGTVQETQYF
D gene: .; clone size: .; V gene: TRBV15; J gene: TRBJ1-5; CDR3 DNA: TGTGCCACCAGCCCAACTAGTTTTAGCTACGAGCATTTT; CDR3 protein: CATSPTSFSYEHF
D gene: .; clone size: many; V gene: TRBV7-2; J gene: TRBJ1-4; CDR3 DNA: TGTGCCAGCAGCTTAGGGGCCGCAACTAATGAAAAACTGTTTTTT; CDR3 protein: CASSLGAATNEKLFF
D gene: .; clone size: .; V gene: TRBV3-1; J gene: TRBJ2-2; CDR3 DNA: TGTGCCAGCAGCGAAGAAGATGATTACGGGGAGCTGTTTTTT; CDR3 protein: CASSEEDDYGELFF
D gene: TRBD2; clone size: .; V gene: TRBV28; J gene: TRBJ2-7; CDR3 DNA: TGTGCCAGCAGTAGCTGGGAGGGAGTTTCTAACGGGCAGTACTTC; CDR3 protein: CASSSWEGVSNGQYF
D gene: .; clone size: many; V gene: TRBV3-2; J gene: TRBJ2-1; CDR3 DNA: TGTGCCAGCAGCCAAGACAAATCCAATGAGCAGTTCTTC; CDR3 protein: CASSQDKSNEQFF
D gene: TRBD2; clone size: many; V gene: TRBV5-1; J gene: TRBJ2-1; CDR3 DNA: TGCGCCAGCAGCCTAGCGGGATCCTACAATGAGCAGTTCTTC; CDR3 protein: CASSLAGSYNEQFF
D gene: .; clone size: .; V gene: TRBV5-1; J gene: TRBJ1-2; CDR3 DNA: TGCGCCAGCAGCCCACTAGCAGGATCCTACGGCTACACCTTC; CDR3 protein: CASSPLAGSYGYTF
D gene: .; clone size: many; V gene: TRBV11-3; J gene: TRBJ2-5; CDR3 DNA: TGTGCCAGCAGCTTCCAACTAGGCGAGACCCAGTACTTC; CDR3 protein: CASSFQLGETQYF
D gene: .; clone size: many; V gene: TRBV6-6; J gene: TRBJ2-2; CDR3 DNA: TGTGCCAGCAGTTACCCAAAACTAGGAACCACCGGGGAGCTGTTTTTT; CDR3 protein: CASSYPKLGTTGELFF
D gene: .; clone size: many; V gene: TRBV6-2/TRBV6-3; J gene: TRBJ2-7; CDR3 DNA: TGTGCCAGCAGTTACTTGGGGCGCGGGAACGAGCAGTACTTC; CDR3 protein: CASSYLGRGNEQYF
D gene: .; clone size: many; V gene: TRBV30; J gene: TRBJ1-2; CDR3 DNA: TGTGCCTGCCAAACCGCTCTCAGGGGCGGCGGCTACACCTTC; CDR3 protein: CACQTALRGGGYTF
D gene: TRBD2; clone size: .; V gene: TRBV6-5; J gene: TRBJ2-5; CDR3 DNA: TGTGCCAGCAGTAGGGTAGCGGGAGAGACCCAGTACTTC; CDR3 protein: CASSRVAGETQYF
D gene: TRBD1; clone size: .; V gene: TRBV10-3; J gene: TRBJ1-1; CDR3 DNA: TGTGCCACGAGACAGGGGGCCACTGAAGCTTTCTTT; CDR3 protein: CATRQGATEAFF
D gene: TRBD2; clone size: many; V gene: TRBV7-3; J gene: TRBJ2-3; CDR3 DNA: TGTGCCAGCAGCTTACAAGGTAGCGGGAGAGGTCGCACAGATACGCAGTATTTT; CDR3 protein: CASSLQGSGRGRTDTQYF